The 6 T cell receptor beta chains below all came from one sample that was sequenced in a study of blood T cells in healthy people across ages. Together with a sample-barcoded 5' primer, a J-beta primer mix was included in a second PCR lasting roughly 6 to 12 cycles. TCRdb re-called the 5' RACE reads with MiXCR, one entry per CDR3 protein. Of 1 million or so distinct CDR3 sequences in the sample, approximately 26% were seen once. The data were also submitted as part of a second study, on T cells of mothers and their children.

The sample was blood. The origin of the receptors is a girl aged 2-10 years in good health.

This clonotype was counted only a few times. This chain joins TRBV29-1 and TRBJ1-4; D is ambiguous. The CDR3 contains 15 residues. V gave up 2 bases and J gave up 6 bases, with 16 bases separating them. The germline V gene encodes CDR1 SQVTM and CDR2 ANQGSEA. CDR3 DNA: TGCAGCGTTGAACACCCGAGCTGGGAAGATGAAAAACTGTTTTTT. This gives the protein CSVEHPSWEDEKLFF.

The V call is TRBV20-1, the J call TRBJ1-1; unclear D gene. CDR1 and CDR2 (germline): DFQATT, SNEGSKA (reference sequence). The V gene lost 1 base and the J gene lost 10 bases, with 19 bases spanning the gap. The CDR3 runs 14 residues. In nucleotides, the CDR3 is TGCAGTGCTAGAGGACTACGGACTCTAGTTGGAGCTTTCTTT. Its protein product is CSARGLRTLVGAFF.

This chain links TRBV7-9 with TRBJ2-5; 8 bases match TRBD1. Judging by the DNA end, TRBJ2-7 fits better; the J call may be wrong. This CDR3 comprises 16 residues. From germline, CDR1 is SEHNR and CDR2 FQNEAQ (reference sequence). CDR3 DNA sequence: TGTGCCAGCAGCCCTGCTGAGAGACAGGGGCGATACGAGCAGTACTTC. Amino acids: CASSPAERQGRYEQYF.

There are a few counts of this clonotype. J is TRBJ1-2 and V is TRBV24-1; a possible D gene is TRBD1 (5 bases). The V end lost 4 bases, the J end lost 7 bases, and 18 bases lay between the germline ends. The V gene's germline CDR1 is KGHDR and CDR2 SFDVKD. CDR3 length: 15 residues. Written as DNA, the CDR3 is TGTGCCACCAGTGAGCCAGAGCCCAACAGGAGTGGCTACACCTTC. Amino acids: CATSEPEPNRSGYTF.

This clonotype has a handful of counts. This chain uses TRBV6-2 or TRBV6-3 with TRBJ1-2; TRBD1 matches 9 bases. CDR1 MNHEY and CDR2 SVGEGT come from the germline V gene. V was clipped by 4 bases and J by 8 bases; unmatched bases: 5. This CDR3 is 13 amino acids long. The CDR3 nucleotides read TGTGCCAGCAGTTCAGGACAGGGGCTCGGCTACACCTTC. Amino acids: CASSSGQGLGYTF.

In this sample, this clonotype turned up many times. The CDR3 here is CASSLGQPQHF. CDR3 bases: TGTGCCAGCAGTTTAGGTCAGCCCCAGCATTTT. J is TRBJ1-5 and V is TRBV12-3 or TRBV12-4; D is uncertain. V lost 1 base, J lost 6 bases, and 1 base lay in between. This CDR3 is built from 11 residues.